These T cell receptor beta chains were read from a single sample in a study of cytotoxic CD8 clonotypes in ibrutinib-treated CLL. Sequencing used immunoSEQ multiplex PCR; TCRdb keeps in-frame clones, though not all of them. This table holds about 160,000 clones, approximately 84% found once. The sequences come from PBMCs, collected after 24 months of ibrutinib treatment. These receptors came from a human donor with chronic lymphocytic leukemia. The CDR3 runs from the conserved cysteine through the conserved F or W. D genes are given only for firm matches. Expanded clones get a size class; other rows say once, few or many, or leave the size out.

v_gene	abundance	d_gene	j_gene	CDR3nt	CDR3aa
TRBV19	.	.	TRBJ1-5	TGTGCCAGTCTGAGTGCAGAAAGTAGCAATCAGCCCCAGCATTTT	CASLSAESSNQPQHF
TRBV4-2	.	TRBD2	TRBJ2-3	TGTGCCAGCAGCCAGGGCGGGGGGGGAGATACGCAGTATTTT	CASSQGGGGDTQYF
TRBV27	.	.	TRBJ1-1	TGTGCCAGCAGGGGGTACTCGGAAGCTTTCTTT	CASRGYSEAFF
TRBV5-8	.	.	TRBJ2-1	TGTGCCAGCAGCTTAAGAGGGGTCCCCTACAATGAGCAGTTCTTC	CASSLRGVPYNEQFF
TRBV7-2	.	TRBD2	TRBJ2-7	TGTGCCAGCAGCTTCTCGCTAGCGGGTGGCCGGTTGGAGCAGTACTTC	CASSFSLAGGRLEQYF
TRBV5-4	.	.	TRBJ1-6	TGTGCCAGCAGCCATGGGCAGAACGGGGGTAATTCACCCCTCCACTTT	CASSHGQNGGNSPLHF
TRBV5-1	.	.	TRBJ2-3	TGCGCCAGCAGCTTGGTGGTTGGAAGTACGCAGTATTTT	CASSLVVGSTQYF
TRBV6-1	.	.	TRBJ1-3	TGTGCCAGCCGGTCAGGTAGTACTGGAAACACCATATATTTT	CASRSGSTGNTIYF
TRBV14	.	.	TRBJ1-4	TGTGCCAGCAGCCCACGGTTCTCAGGGGAATTCGGTGAAAAACTGTTTTTT	CASSPRFSGEFGEKLFF
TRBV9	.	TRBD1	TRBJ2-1	TGTGCCAGCAGCGCCCGGGACAGCTCCTACAATGAGCAGTTCTTC	CASSARDSSYNEQFF
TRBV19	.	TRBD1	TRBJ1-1	TGTGCCAGTAGTACCCAGGGGGCCGGCACTGAAGCTTTCTTT	CASSTQGAGTEAFF
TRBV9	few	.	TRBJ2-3	TGTGCCAGCAGCGTAGTTGGAGGGGCGACAGATACGCAGTATTTT	CASSVVGGATDTQYF
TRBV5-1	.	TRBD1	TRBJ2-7	TGCGCCAGCAGCTCGGGACAGAGCAACTACGAGCAGTACTTC	CASSSGQSNYEQYF
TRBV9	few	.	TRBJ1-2	TGTGCCAGCAGCGTAGGTGGGTCGACAGACCGTCTCTATGGCTACACCTTC	CASSVGGSTDRLYGYTF
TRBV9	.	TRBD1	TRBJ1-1	TGTGCCAGCAGCGTTCGAGACAGGGACAACACTGAAGCTTTCTTT	CASSVRDRDNTEAFF
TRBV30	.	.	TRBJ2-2	TGTGCCTGGAGGTACACCGGGGAGCTGTTTTTT	CAWRYTGELFF
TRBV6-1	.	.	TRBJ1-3	TGTGCCAGCAGTGAAGCGGACAGCTTTGGAAACACCATATATTTT	CASSEADSFGNTIYF
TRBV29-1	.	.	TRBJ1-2	TGCAGCGTTGAGTCTAACTATGGCTACACCTTC	CSVESNYGYTF
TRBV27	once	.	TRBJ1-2	TGTGCCAGCAGTTTAGGGGTCGGCCAGACCTATGGCTACACCTTC	CASSLGVGQTYGYTF
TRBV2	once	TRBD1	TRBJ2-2	TGTGCCAGCAGGAGGACAGGGGCTTCCGGGGAGCTGTTTTTT	CASRRTGASGELFF
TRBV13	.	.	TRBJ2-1	TGTGCCAGCAGCCGATTAGCGGACTTCTCCTACAATGAGCAGTTCTTC	CASSRLADFSYNEQFF
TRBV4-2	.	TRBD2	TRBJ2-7	TGTGCCAGCAGCCAAGAAGCGGGAGGTTTCTCCTACGAGCAGTACTTC	CASSQEAGGFSYEQYF
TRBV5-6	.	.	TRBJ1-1	TGTGCCAGCAGCATTCCGAACAGGGAGGTCACTGAAGCTTTCTTT	CASSIPNREVTEAFF
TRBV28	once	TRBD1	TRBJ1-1	TGTGCCAGCAGTTACCCGGGACAGGCTAACACTGAAGCTTTCTTT	CASSYPGQANTEAFF
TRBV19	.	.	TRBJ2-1	TGTGCCAGTAGTATCGGCGGAGGCTCCTACAATGAGCAGTTCTTC	CASSIGGGSYNEQFF
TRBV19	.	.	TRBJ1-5	TGTGCCAGTAGTCTTCAGCCCAATCAGCCCCAGCATTTT	CASSLQPNQPQHF
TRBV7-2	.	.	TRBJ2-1	TGTGCCAGCACTACGCGCAATGAGCAGTTCTTC	CASTTRNEQFF
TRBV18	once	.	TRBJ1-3	TGTGCCAGCTCACCAGAAAGGTTGTCGCACTCTGGAAACACCATATATTTT	CASSPERLSHSGNTIYF
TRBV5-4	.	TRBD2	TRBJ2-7	TGTGCCAGCAGCTTGGCCAAGGCTAGCGGTAGCTACGAGCAGTACTTC	CASSLAKASGSYEQYF
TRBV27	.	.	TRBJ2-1	TGTGCCAGCAGTTTATCGATGCGCTTTGGCCGGGGCGAAAACAATGAGCAGTTCTTC	CASSLSMRFGRGENNEQFF
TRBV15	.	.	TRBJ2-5	TGTGCCACCAGCAGAGACAGGGGCCTCCAGGGGACCCAGTACTTC	CATSRDRGLQGTQYF
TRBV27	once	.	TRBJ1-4	TGTGCCAGCAGTAAACTGGATGAAAAACTGTTTTTT	CASSKLDEKLFF
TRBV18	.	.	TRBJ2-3	TGTGCCAGCTCACCAAGGATGGGGAGCACAGATACGCAGTATTTT	CASSPRMGSTDTQYF
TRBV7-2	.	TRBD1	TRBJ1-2	TGTGCCAGCAGTCGATCTCGGGACAGCCAAGCATCGGGCTATGGCTACACCTTC	CASSRSRDSQASGYGYTF
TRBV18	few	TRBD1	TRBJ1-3	TGTGCCAGCTCATCAGGGACAGCTGGAAACACCATATATTTT	CASSSGTAGNTIYF
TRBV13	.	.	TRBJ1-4	TGTGCCAGCAGCTCATGGAGAGCAACTAATGAAAAACTGTTTTTT	CASSSWRATNEKLFF
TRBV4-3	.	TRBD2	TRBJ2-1	TGCGCCAGCAGCTTAGGACTAGCTGCATATGAGCAGTTCTTC	CASSLGLAAYEQFF